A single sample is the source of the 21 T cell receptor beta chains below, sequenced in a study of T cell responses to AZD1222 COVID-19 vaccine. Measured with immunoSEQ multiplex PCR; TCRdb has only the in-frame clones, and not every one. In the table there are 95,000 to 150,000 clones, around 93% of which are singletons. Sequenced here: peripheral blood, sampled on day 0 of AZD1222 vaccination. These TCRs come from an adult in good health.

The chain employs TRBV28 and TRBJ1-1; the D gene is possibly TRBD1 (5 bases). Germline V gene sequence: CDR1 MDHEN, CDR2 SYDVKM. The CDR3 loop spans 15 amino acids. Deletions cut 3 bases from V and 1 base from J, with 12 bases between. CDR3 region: CASSFLGASNTEAFF. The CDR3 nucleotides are TGTGCCAGCAGTTTCCTAGGGGCGTCGAACACTGAAGCTTTCTTT.

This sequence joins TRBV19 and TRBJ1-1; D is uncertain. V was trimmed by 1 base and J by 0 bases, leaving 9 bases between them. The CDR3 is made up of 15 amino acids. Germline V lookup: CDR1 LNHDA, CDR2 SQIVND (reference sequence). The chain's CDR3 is CASSIGVNMNTEAFF. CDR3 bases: TGTGCCAGTAGTATAGGCGTTAACATGAACACTGAAGCTTTCTTT.

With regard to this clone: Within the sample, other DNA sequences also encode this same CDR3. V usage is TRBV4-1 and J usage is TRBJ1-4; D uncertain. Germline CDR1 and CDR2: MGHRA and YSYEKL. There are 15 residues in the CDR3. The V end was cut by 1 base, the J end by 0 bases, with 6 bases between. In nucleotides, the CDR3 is TGCGCCAGCAGCCAAGGGACCGCAACTAATGAAAAACTGTTTTTT. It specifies CASSQGTATNEKLFF.

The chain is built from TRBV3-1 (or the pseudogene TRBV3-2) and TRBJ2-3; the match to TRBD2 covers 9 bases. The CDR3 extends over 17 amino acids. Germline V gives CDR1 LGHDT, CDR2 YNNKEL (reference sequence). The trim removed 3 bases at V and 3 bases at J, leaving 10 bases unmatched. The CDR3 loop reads CASSHGFSGGYTDTQYF. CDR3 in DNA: TGTGCCAGCAGCCATGGATTTAGCGGGGGTTATACAGATACGCAGTATTTT.

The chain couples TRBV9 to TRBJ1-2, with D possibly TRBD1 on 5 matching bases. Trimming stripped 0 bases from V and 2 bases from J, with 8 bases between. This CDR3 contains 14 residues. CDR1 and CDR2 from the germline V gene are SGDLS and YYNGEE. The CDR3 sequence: CASSVAEGNYGYTF. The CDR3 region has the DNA TGTGCCAGCAGCGTAGCGGAGGGGAACTATGGCTACACCTTC.

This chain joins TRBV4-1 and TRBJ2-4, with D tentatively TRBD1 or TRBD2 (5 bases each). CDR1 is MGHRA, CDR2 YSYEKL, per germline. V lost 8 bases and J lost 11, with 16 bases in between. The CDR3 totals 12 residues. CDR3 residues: CASSSGRGFQYF. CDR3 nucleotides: TGCGCCAGCTCTTCGGGGCGCGGATTTCAGTACTTC.

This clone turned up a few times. CDR3 residues: CASQDPSKGQYF. CDR3 DNA: TGTGCCAGCCAGGATCCCTCAAAGGGGCAGTACTTC. V usage is TRBV28 and J usage is TRBJ2-7; D remains ambiguous. CDR1 MDHEN and CDR2 SYDVKM come from the germline V gene. The CDR3 sequence is 12 residues long. V lost 8 bases and J lost 9, with 17 bases in between.

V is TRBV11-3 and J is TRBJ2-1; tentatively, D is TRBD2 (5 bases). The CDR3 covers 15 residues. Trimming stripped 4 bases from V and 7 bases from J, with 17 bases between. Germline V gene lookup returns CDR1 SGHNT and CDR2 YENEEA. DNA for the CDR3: TGTGCCAGCAGCTCCTACACTCGGGATACGAATGAGCAGTTCTTC. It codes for CASSSYTRDTNEQFF.

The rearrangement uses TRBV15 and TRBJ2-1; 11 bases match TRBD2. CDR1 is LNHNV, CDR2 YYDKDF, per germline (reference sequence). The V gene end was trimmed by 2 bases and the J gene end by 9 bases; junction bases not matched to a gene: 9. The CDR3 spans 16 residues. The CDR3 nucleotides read TGTGCCACCAGCAGACCACTAGCGGGAGTTTTGAGTGAGCAGTTCTTC. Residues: CATSRPLAGVLSEQFF.

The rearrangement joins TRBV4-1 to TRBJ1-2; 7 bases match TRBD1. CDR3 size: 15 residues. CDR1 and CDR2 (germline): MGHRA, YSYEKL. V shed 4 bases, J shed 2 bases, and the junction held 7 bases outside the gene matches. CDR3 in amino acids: CASSLTTGSNYGYTF. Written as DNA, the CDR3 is TGCGCCAGCAGCCTTACGACAGGGTCCAACTATGGCTACACCTTC.

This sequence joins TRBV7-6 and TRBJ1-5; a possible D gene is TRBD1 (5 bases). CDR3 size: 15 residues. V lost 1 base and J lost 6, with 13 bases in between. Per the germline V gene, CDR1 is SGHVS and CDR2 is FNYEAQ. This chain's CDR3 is CASSLDEGFGQPQHF. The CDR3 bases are TGTGCCAGCAGCTTAGATGAGGGGTTCGGTCAGCCCCAGCATTTT.

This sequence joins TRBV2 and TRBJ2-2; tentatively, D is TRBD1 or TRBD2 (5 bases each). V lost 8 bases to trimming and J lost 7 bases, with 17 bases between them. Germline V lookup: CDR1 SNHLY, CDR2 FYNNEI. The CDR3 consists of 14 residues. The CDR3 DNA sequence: TGTGCCAGCGCCCGGACGGGGCGGGTCGGGGAGCTGTTTTTT. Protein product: CASARTGRVGELFF.

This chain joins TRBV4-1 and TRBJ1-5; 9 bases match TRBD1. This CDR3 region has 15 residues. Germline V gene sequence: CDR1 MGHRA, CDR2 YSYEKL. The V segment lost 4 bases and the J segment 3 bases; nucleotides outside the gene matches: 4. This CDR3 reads CASSPRDRDNQPQHF. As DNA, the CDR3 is TGCGCCAGCAGCCCCCGGGACAGGGACAATCAGCCCCAGCATTTT.

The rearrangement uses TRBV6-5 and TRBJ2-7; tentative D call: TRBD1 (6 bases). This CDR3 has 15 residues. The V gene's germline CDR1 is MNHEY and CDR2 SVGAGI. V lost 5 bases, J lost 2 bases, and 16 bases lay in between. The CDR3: CASSPGTSRPYEQYF. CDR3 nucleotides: TGTGCCAGCAGTCCCGGGACATCCCGCCCCTACGAGCAGTACTTC.

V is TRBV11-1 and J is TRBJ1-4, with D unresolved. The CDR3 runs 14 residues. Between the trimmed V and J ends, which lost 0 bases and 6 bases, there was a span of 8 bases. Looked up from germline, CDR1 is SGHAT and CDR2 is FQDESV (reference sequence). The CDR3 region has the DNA TGTGCCAGCAGCTTAGCCAGAGACGATGAAAAACTGTTTTTT. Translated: CASSLARDDEKLFF.

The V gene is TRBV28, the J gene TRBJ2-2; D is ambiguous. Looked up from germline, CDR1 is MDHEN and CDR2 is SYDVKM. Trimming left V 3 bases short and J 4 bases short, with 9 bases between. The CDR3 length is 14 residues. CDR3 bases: TGTGCCAGCAGTTTTATGGGGATCACCGGGGAGCTGTTTTTT. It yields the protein CASSFMGITGELFF. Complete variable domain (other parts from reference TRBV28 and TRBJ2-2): DVKVTQSSRYLVKRTGEKVFLECVQDMDHENMFWYRQDPGLGLRLIYFSYDVKMKEKGDIPEGYSVSREKKERFSLILESASTNQTSMYLCASSFMGITGELFFGEGSRLTVL.

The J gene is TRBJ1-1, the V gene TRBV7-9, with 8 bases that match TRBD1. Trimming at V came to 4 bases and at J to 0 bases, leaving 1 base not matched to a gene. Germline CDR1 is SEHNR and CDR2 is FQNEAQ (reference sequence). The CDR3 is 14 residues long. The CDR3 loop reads CASSSRGLNTEAFF. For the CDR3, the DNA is TGTGCCAGCAGCTCCAGGGGGCTGAACACTGAAGCTTTCTTT.

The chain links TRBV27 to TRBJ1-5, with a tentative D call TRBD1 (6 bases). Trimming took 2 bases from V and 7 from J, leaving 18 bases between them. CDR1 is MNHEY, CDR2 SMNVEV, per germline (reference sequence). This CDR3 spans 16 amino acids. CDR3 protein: CASSLAWTVQGQPQHF. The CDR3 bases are TGTGCCAGCAGTTTAGCGTGGACAGTCCAGGGGCAGCCCCAGCATTTT.

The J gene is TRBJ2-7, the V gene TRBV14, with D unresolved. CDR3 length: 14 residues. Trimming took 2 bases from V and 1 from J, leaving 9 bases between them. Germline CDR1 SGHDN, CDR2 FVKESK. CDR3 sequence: CASSQSRSSYEQYF. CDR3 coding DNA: TGTGCCAGCAGCCAATCTCGGAGTTCCTACGAGCAGTACTTC.

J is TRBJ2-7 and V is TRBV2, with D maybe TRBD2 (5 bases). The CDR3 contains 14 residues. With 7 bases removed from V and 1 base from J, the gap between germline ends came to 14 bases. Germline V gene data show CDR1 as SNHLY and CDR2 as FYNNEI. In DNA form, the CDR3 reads TGTGCCAGCAAGCAATCTAGCCATTCCTACGAGCAGTACTTC. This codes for CASKQSSHSYEQYF.

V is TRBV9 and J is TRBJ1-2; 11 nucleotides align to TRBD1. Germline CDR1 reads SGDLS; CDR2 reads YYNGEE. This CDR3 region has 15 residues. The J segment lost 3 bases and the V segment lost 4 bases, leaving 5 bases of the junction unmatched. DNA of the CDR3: TGTGCCAGCAGCAACCGGGACAGGGGGGACTATGGCTACACCTTC. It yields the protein CASSNRDRGDYGYTF.